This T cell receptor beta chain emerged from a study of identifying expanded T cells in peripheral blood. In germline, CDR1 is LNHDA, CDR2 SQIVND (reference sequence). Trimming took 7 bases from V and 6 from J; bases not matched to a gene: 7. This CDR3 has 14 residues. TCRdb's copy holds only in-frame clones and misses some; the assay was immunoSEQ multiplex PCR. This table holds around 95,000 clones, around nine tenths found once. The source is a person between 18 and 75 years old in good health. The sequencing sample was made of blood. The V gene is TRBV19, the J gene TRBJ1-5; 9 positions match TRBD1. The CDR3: CASTTTGGGQPQHF. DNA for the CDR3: TGTGCCAGTACCACAACAGGGGGCGGTCAGCCCCAGCATTTT.